A selection of T cell receptor beta chains follows, all from one sample in a study of blood T cells in healthy people across ages. TCRdb used MiXCR to reprocess the 5' RACE reads, holding one entry per CDR3 protein. Seen here are 760,000 or so distinct CDR3 sequences, roughly 25% observed once, and the top ten hold more than 8.5%. The sample also formed part of further work on T cells of mothers and their children.

Sequenced input: blood. These receptors were taken from a boy aged 10-17 years in good health. CDR3s include the opening cysteine and the closing phenylalanine or tryptophan. Each record gives: J gene, V gene, D gene, clone size, CDR3 DNA, CDR3 protein. A D gene is named only where the DNA matches it firmly. Where a row states a size, it is once, few, many or the class of an expanded clone; other rows omit it.

J gene: TRBJ1-1; V gene: TRBV29-1; D gene: TRBD1; clone size: few; CDR3 DNA: TGCAGCGATTCGTCGACAGGGTCTGAAGCTTTCTTT; CDR3 protein: CSDSSTGSEAFF
J gene: TRBJ2-6; V gene: TRBV29-1; D gene: NA; clone size: few; CDR3 DNA: TGCAGCGTTGAGGGAGGATCCTCTGGGGCCAACGTCCTGACTTTC; CDR3 protein: CSVEGGSSGANVLTF
J gene: TRBJ2-5; V gene: TRBV12-3/TRBV12-4; D gene: TRBD2; clone size: NA; CDR3 DNA: TGTGCCAGCAGTCCAGGGGGACTAGCGGGGACCCAGTACTTC; CDR3 protein: CASSPGGLAGTQYF
J gene: TRBJ2-7; V gene: TRBV19; D gene: NA; clone size: NA; CDR3 DNA: TGTGCCAGTAGTGGGGTGTTAGGGGAATACGAGCAGTACTTC; CDR3 protein: CASSGVLGEYEQYF
J gene: TRBJ2-2; V gene: TRBV5-1; D gene: NA; clone size: many; CDR3 DNA: TGTGCCAGCAGCTTAGGGAGGAACACCGGGGAGCTGTTTTTT; CDR3 protein: CASSLGRNTGELFF
J gene: TRBJ2-3; V gene: TRBV29-1; D gene: NA; clone size: NA; CDR3 DNA: TGCAGCGCCCGAAAGGGATCGCAGTATTTT; CDR3 protein: CSARKGSQYF
J gene: TRBJ1-1; V gene: TRBV6-1; D gene: NA; clone size: NA; CDR3 DNA: TGTGCCAGCAGTGAAAGTTTGAACACTGAAGCTTTCTTT; CDR3 protein: CASSESLNTEAFF
J gene: TRBJ2-7; V gene: TRBV7-6; D gene: NA; clone size: NA; CDR3 DNA: TGTGCCAGCAGCTTAGACGGGTACGCCCGCGAGCAGTACTTC; CDR3 protein: CASSLDGYAREQYF
J gene: TRBJ2-6; V gene: TRBV7-8; D gene: NA; clone size: NA; CDR3 DNA: TGTGCCAGCAGCTCGCTCCCGGGACAACGGAGCTCTGGGGCCAACGTCCTGACTTTC; CDR3 protein: CASSSLPGQRSSGANVLTF
J gene: TRBJ2-3; V gene: TRBV3-1; D gene: TRBD1; clone size: few; CDR3 DNA: TGTGCCAGCAGCCAAGAGTTCCCGGGGACAGGGGGTCTCACAGATACGCAGTATTTT; CDR3 protein: CASSQEFPGTGGLTDTQYF
J gene: TRBJ2-5; V gene: TRBV5-6; D gene: NA; clone size: NA; CDR3 DNA: TGTGCCAGCAGCCCAGGGATAAGGGAGACCCAGTACTTC; CDR3 protein: CASSPGIRETQYF
J gene: TRBJ2-1; V gene: TRBV4-3; D gene: TRBD2; clone size: NA; CDR3 DNA: TGCGCCAGCAGCCAAGATTTACGGGGGGGATACAATGAGCAGTTCTTC; CDR3 protein: CASSQDLRGGYNEQFF
J gene: TRBJ2-3; V gene: TRBV12-3/TRBV12-4; D gene: NA; clone size: once; CDR3 DNA: TGTGCCAGCAGCCGGACAAGTATACAAGATACGCAGTATTTT; CDR3 protein: CASSRTSIQDTQYF
J gene: TRBJ1-2; V gene: TRBV12-5; D gene: NA; clone size: few; CDR3 DNA: TGTGCTAGTGGTCCCTGGGTACTTTCTGGGGATGGCTACACCTTC; CDR3 protein: CASGPWVLSGDGYTF
J gene: TRBJ1-1; V gene: TRBV2; D gene: NA; clone size: few; CDR3 DNA: TGTGCCAGCAGTCCTAACCGACAGAGAGCTTTCTTT; CDR3 protein: CASSPNRQRAFF
J gene: TRBJ2-7; V gene: TRBV7-8; D gene: TRBD1; clone size: NA; CDR3 DNA: TGTGCCAGCAGCCGACACCGGGACAGGGGGCCCTACGAGCAGTACTTC; CDR3 protein: CASSRHRDRGPYEQYF
J gene: TRBJ1-4; V gene: TRBV5-1; D gene: NA; clone size: NA; CDR3 DNA: TGCGCCAGCAGCTTGGATTGGGGGTCTGAAAAACTGTTTTTT; CDR3 protein: CASSLDWGSEKLFF